The present T cell receptor beta chain was sequenced within a study of regulatory T cells in long-lasting Graves disease. Time point indicated: newly diagnosed GD, antithyroid drugs for less than 3 months. Extracted PBMC RNA gave rise to the TCR library. This clonotype was picked up many times. V shed 3 bases, J shed 4 bases, and the junction held 8 bases outside the gene matches. Germline lookup yields CDR1 ENHRY and CDR2 SYGVKD. CDR3 length equals 17 residues. Arm-PCR of CDR3 regions and iRepertoire HTBI primers were the basis on which TCR beta libraries were built. One entry per CDR3 protein results from TCRdb running MiXCR on the multiplex PCR reads. The table lists 370,000 or so distinct CDR3 sequences, 15% to 20% of them singletons, with around 20% in the top ten. The same specimen was also included in a second study, on T cells in Graves' hyperthyroidism and ophthalmopathy.

The sequencing used peripheral blood mononuclear cells (PBMCs), collected at new diagnosis, from a patient treated with antithyroid drugs. The TCR comes from a woman between 18 and 29 years old with Graves disease. V usage is TRBV10-3 and J usage is TRBJ2-6; 8 nucleotides match TRBD1. The CDR3 is CAISDSGQGSGANVLTF. The CDR3 DNA sequence: TGTGCCATCAGTGACTCAGGACAGGGCTCCGGGGCCAACGTCCTGACTTTC.